Following are 4 T cell receptor beta chains from one sample sequenced in a study of CD8+ T cells in alopecia areata. CD25+CD127- cells were sorted from CD4+ cells in five patients. Extraction of RNA preceded its reverse transcription into cDNA, which served as the sequencing template. Generated by immunoSEQ multiplex PCR, the TCRdb table keeps only in-frame clones and is missing some. The table includes about 37,000 clones, under 65% detected once. Sequenced: CD4+ Tregs sorted from blood. The source of these receptors is a human donor with alopecia areata.

This chain joins TRBV6-5 and TRBJ1-2; TRBD1 matches at 9 bases. Germline assignment: CDR1 MNHEY and CDR2 SVGAGI. The V segment lost 6 bases and the J segment 4 bases; nucleotides outside the gene matches: 6. This CDR3 region has 14 residues. The CDR3 sequence is CASSGQGLSYGYTF. The CDR3 DNA follows: TGTGCCAGCAGCGGACAGGGGCTGAGCTATGGCTACACCTTC.

The chain recombines TRBV5-1 with TRBJ2-1; D possibly corresponds to TRBD1 (5 bases). The CDR3 is 13 amino acids. V was pared by 0 bases and J by 11 bases, with 12 bases between. Germline CDR1 is SGHRS and CDR2 is YFSETQ. The CDR3 sequence is CASSLAGRQQQFF. The CDR3 DNA follows: TGCGCCAGCAGCTTGGCCGGTCGACAGCAGCAGTTCTTC.

The chain carries TRBV21-1 and TRBJ2-5; the table assigns TRBD1, which was not confirmed against the DNA. TRBV21-1 is classified as a pseudogene. The CDR3 sequence is 16 residues long. The CDR3 spells CASSKDSWGAWETQYF. The CDR3 region has the DNA TGTGCCAGCAGCAAAGATTCCTGGGGCGCGTGGGAGACCCAGTACTTC.

This clone was picked up a small number of times. V gene TRBV18 combines with J gene TRBJ2-7; 10 bases align to TRBD1. CDR1 and CDR2 (germline): KGHSH, LQKENI. The CDR3 sequence is 15 residues long. The J segment lost 0 bases and the V segment lost 5 bases, leaving 4 bases of the junction unmatched. This CDR3 is CASSGDRGLSYEQYF. CDR3 in DNA: TGTGCCAGCTCAGGGGACAGGGGCCTCTCCTACGAGCAGTACTTC.